Below are 6 T cell receptor beta chains sequenced from a single sample in a study of cytomegalovirus exposure and HLA in healthy donors. The repertoire was sequenced with immunoSEQ multiplex PCR; TCRdb's copy has only in-frame clones and lacks some. This table holds around 160,000 clones, about 88% found once. Source material: PBMCs. Receptor source: a man aged 18 to 30 in good health and CMV-seronegative.

The V gene is TRBV5-1, the J gene TRBJ2-1; 8 bases align to TRBD2. J gave up 9 bases and V 6 bases, and 14 bases lay outside the gene matches. CDR3 length: 15 residues. Looked up from germline, CDR1 is SGHRS and CDR2 is YFSETQ. The CDR3 bases are TGCGCCAGCAAAATTACCGGGACTAGTCGGGTTGAGCAGTTCTTC. Amino acid sequence: CASKITGTSRVEQFF.

This clone was detected a few times. The chain couples TRBV4-1 to TRBJ1-2, with D tentatively TRBD1 (6 bases). V was pared by 0 bases and J by 3 bases, with 17 bases between. The CDR3 has 17 amino acids. Germline CDR1 and CDR2: MGHRA and YSYEKL. The CDR3 region has the DNA TGCGCCAGCAGCCAAGAGGGGGCCGGGAGGGGCGACTATGGCTACACCTTC. Translating gives CASSQEGAGRGDYGYTF.

Here the CDR3 reads CASSILTGGNTEAFF. The CDR3 DNA reads TGCGCCAGCAGCATCTTGACAGGGGGGAACACTGAAGCTTTCTTT. V is TRBV5-1 and J is TRBJ1-1; 9 bases are shared with TRBD1. Looked up from germline, CDR1 is SGHRS and CDR2 is YFSETQ. J was trimmed by 1 base and V by 4 bases; bases with no gene match: 5. This CDR3 has 15 amino acids.

This clone came up once. The chain recombines TRBV6-1 with TRBJ2-4, with 7 bases that match TRBD1. After removal of 2 bases from V and 1 base from J, the junction contained 5 bases not matched to a gene. The CDR3 sequence is 16 residues long. CDR1 and CDR2 (germline): MNHNS, SASEGT. The CDR3 reads CASSERGGVAKNIQYF. The DNA for the CDR3 is TGTGCCAGCAGTGAAAGAGGGGGCGTCGCCAAAAACATTCAGTACTTC.

The chain recombines TRBV6-1 with TRBJ2-1; weak D call: TRBD2 (5 bases). V was pared by 7 bases and J by 6 bases, with 7 bases between. The CDR3 has 11 amino acids. Germline V gives CDR1 MNHNS, CDR2 SASEGT. The CDR3 DNA is TGTGCCAGCAAGGCGGGCAATGAGCAGTTCTTC. This codes for CASKAGNEQFF.

In its sample, this clone was seen a few times. The CDR3 is CASRGEGPEAFF. As DNA, the CDR3 is TGTGCCAGCCGTGGAGAAGGTCCTGAAGCTTTCTTT. The genes are TRBV5-4 and TRBJ1-1; D gene unclear. Trimming removed 7 bases at V and 6 bases at J, with 13 bases between. CDR1 and CDR2 from the germline V gene are SGHNT and YYREEE (reference sequence). The CDR3 is made up of 12 amino acids.